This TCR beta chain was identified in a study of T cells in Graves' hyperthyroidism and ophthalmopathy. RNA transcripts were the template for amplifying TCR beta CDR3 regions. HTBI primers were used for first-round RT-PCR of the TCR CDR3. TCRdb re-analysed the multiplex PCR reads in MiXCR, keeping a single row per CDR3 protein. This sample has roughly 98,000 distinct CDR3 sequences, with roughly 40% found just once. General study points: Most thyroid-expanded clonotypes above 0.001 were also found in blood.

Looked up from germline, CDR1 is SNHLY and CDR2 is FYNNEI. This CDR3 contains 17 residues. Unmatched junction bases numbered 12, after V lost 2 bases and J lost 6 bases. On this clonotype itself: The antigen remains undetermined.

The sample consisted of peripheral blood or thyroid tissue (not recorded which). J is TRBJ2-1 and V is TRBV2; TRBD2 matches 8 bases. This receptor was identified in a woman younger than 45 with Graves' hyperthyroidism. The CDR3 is CASSEYRGGRYVNEQFF. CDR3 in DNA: TGTGCCAGCAGTGAATATAGGGGCGGGAGGTATGTCAATGAGCAGTTCTTC.